The 23 T cell receptor beta chains listed next were all sequenced from one sample in a study of shared clonotypes between healthy human individuals. Profiled with immunoSEQ multiplex PCR; TCRdb holds only in-frame clones, not every one. Among around 1.5 million clones listed, around 98% were seen once. Sequencing was performed on naive CD4+ T cells sorted from blood. Subset denoted: CD45RA+ positively selected. The receptors come from a man younger than 40 in good health.

The V gene is TRBV7-3, the J gene TRBJ2-1; 9 positions agree with TRBD2. Germline assignment: CDR1 SGHTA and CDR2 FQGTGA. The V segment lost 2 bases and the J segment 5 bases; nucleotides outside the gene matches: 4. The CDR3 totals 15 residues. CDR3 sequence: CASSLGGRVHNEQFF. The DNA for the CDR3 is TGTGCCAGCAGCTTAGGCGGGAGGGTTCACAATGAGCAGTTCTTC.

The chain is built from TRBV5-8 and TRBJ1-5; D possibly corresponds to TRBD1 (5 bases). V lost 0 bases, J lost 6 bases, and 16 bases lay in between. The CDR3 loop spans 16 amino acids. The germline V gene has CDR1 SGHTS and CDR2 YDEGEE. CDR3 amino acids: CASSLAAGRVAQPQHF. CDR3 coding DNA: TGTGCCAGCAGCTTGGCGGCAGGGAGGGTGGCTCAGCCCCAGCATTTT.

The chain employs TRBV7-2 and TRBJ2-7; maybe TRBD2 (5 bases). V was cut by 2 bases and J by 2 bases, with 16 bases left in between. Germline V gene data show CDR1 as SGHTA and CDR2 as FQGNSA. CDR3 length: 16 amino acids. The CDR3 sequence is CASSLSSSSLTYEQYF. The CDR3 DNA reads as TGTGCCAGCAGCTTATCGTCTAGCAGCCTTACCTACGAGCAGTACTTC. The whole variable domain, remainder taken from reference TRBV7-2 and TRBJ2-7, is GAGVSQSPSNKVTEKGKDVELRCDPISGHTALYWYRQSLGQGLEFLIYFQGNSAPDKSGLPSDRFSAERTGGSVSTLTIQRTQQEDSAVYLCASSLSSSSLTYEQYFGPGTRLTVT.

The chain combines TRBV5-1 with TRBJ1-1; TRBD1 might be the D (5 bases). This CDR3 comprises 15 residues. V shed 0 bases and J shed 5 bases, with 14 bases lying between them. In germline, CDR1 is SGHRS, CDR2 YFSETQ. The CDR3 DNA reads TGCGCCAGCAGCTTGGCTGGCTTGGGGGTTACTGAAGCTTTCTTT. It codes for CASSLAGLGVTEAFF.

The chain links TRBV30 to TRBJ2-1, with D unclear. Trimming took off 1 base at V and 9 bases at J, with 10 bases between the two ends. CDR1 is GTSNPN, CDR2 SVGIG, per germline (reference sequence). The CDR3 loop spans 12 amino acids. Written as DNA, the CDR3 is TGTGCCTGGAGTGAGTCTGGCCGTGAGCAGTTCTTC. Residues: CAWSESGREQFF.

This rearrangement joins TRBV5-6 to TRBJ1-2, with D perhaps matching TRBD1 (5 bases). Between the trimmed V and J ends, which lost 0 bases and 6 bases, there was a span of 15 bases. In germline, CDR1 is SGHDT, CDR2 YYEEEE. The CDR3 consists of 15 residues. The CDR3: CASSLGTWPGDGYTF. The CDR3 region has the DNA TGTGCCAGCAGCTTGGGGACATGGCCCGGAGATGGCTACACCTTC.

Note on this clone: Additional DNA sequences in this sample encode the identical CDR3. This sequence joins TRBV27 and TRBJ1-5, with no clear D. Trimming cost V 3 bases and J 7 bases, with 10 bases left between them. The germline CDR1 and CDR2 sequences are MNHEY and SMNVEV (reference sequence). This CDR3 region has 13 residues. In DNA, the CDR3 is TGTGCCAGCAGTTTTGACCGGCGACAGCCCCAGCATTTT. Translated: CASSFDRRQPQHF.

The CDR3 region has the DNA TGTGCCAGCAGCTGGGGGAGCTCCTACAATGAGCAGTTCTTC. As protein: CASSWGSSYNEQFF. V usage is TRBV14 and J usage is TRBJ2-1, with D possibly called TRBD1 or TRBD2 (5 bases each). The CDR3 runs to 14 residues. Germline V gives CDR1 SGHDN, CDR2 FVKESK. Trimming took 5 bases from V and 0 from J, leaving 8 bases between them. The variable domain in full, completed from reference TRBV14 and TRBJ2-1, reads EAGVTQFPSHSVIEKGQTVTLRCDPISGHDNLYWYRRVMGKEIKFLLHFVKESKQDESGMPNNRFLAERTGGTYSTLKVQPAELEDSGVYFCASSWGSSYNEQFFGPGTRLTVL.

The chain recombines TRBV28 with TRBJ1-2, with D maybe TRBD1 (5 bases). The V gene's germline CDR1 is MDHEN and CDR2 SYDVKM. CDR3 length: 13 amino acids. V gave up 6 bases and J gave up 3 bases, with 11 bases separating them. The CDR3 nucleotides read TGTGCCAGCAGCCCAGGGACGTACTATGGCTACACCTTC. Translated, it gives CASSPGTYYGYTF.

This clone was seen only once. The V gene is TRBV6-6, the J gene TRBJ1-1, with TRBD1 as a possible D gene (5 bases). The CDR3 sequence is 13 residues long. Trimming stripped 6 bases from V and 3 bases from J, with 11 bases between. Germline values: CDR1 MNHNY, CDR2 SVGAGI (reference sequence). DNA of the CDR3: TGTGCCAGCAGGGACACAGGTCACACTGAAGCTTTCTTT. Its translation: CASRDTGHTEAFF.

Comment on this clone: The sample contains more than one DNA sequence encoding this CDR3. The V gene is TRBV5-1, the J gene TRBJ1-1; D is unclear. Germline V lookup: CDR1 SGHRS, CDR2 YFSETQ. Trimming cost V 0 bases and J 3 bases, with 6 bases left between them. CDR3 length: 13 residues. The CDR3 DNA reads as TGCGCCAGCAGCTTGGGTTGGGACACTGAAGCTTTCTTT. Translated: CASSLGWDTEAFF.

The chain has TRBV15 and TRBJ2-5; a possible D gene is TRBD1 (6 bases). The CDR3 runs 14 residues. CDR1 and CDR2 (germline): LNHNV, YYDKDF (reference sequence). The germline V and J ends were trimmed by 5 bases and 0 bases, with 10 bases remaining between them. The CDR3 sequence: CATSSWTDQETQYF. The DNA for the CDR3 is TGTGCCACCAGCTCCTGGACAGACCAAGAGACCCAGTACTTC.

The genes are TRBV2 and TRBJ2-7, with 12 bases aligning to TRBD1. Germline V gene sequence: CDR1 SNHLY, CDR2 FYNNEI. The trim removed 4 bases at V and 6 bases at J, leaving 4 bases unmatched. The CDR3 runs to 14 residues. This CDR3 reads CASSAGTGGSEQYF. CDR3 coding DNA: TGTGCCAGCAGTGCCGGGACAGGGGGCAGCGAGCAGTACTTC.

The chain uses TRBV18 and TRBJ2-1; D is unresolved. V was cut by 4 bases and J by 3 bases, with 19 bases left in between. The CDR3 is 17 residues long. The V gene's germline CDR1 is KGHSH and CDR2 LQKENI. CDR3 amino acids: CASSLKSLAGDYNEQFF. The CDR3 DNA reads TGTGCCAGCTCACTAAAATCCCTGGCAGGAGACTACAATGAGCAGTTCTTC.

This clone was recorded once. The chain joins TRBV6-5 to TRBJ2-4; D remains ambiguous. Germline V lookup: CDR1 MNHEY, CDR2 SVGAGI. The CDR3 is 14 amino acids. Trimming took 0 bases from V and 0 from J, leaving 3 bases between them. The CDR3 loop is CASSYSRAKNIQYF. For the CDR3, the DNA is TGTGCCAGCAGTTACTCAAGAGCCAAAAACATTCAGTACTTC.

This chain joins TRBV30 and TRBJ2-7, with TRBD1 matching over 8 bases. The CDR3 length is 14 residues. Germline CDR1 GTSNPN, CDR2 SVGIG (reference sequence). Trimming took 0 bases from V and 8 from J; bases not matched to a gene: 9. The CDR3 DNA is TGTGCCTGGAGTGTACAGGCAGGGGGCGCAAAGCAGTACTTC. Translation gives CAWSVQAGGAKQYF.

Note on this clone: The sample has other DNA sequences that encode this CDR3 too. The genes are TRBV5-1 and TRBJ2-1; D is ambiguous. The CDR3 loop spans 12 amino acids. Germline V gene lookup returns CDR1 SGHRS and CDR2 YFSETQ. V dropped 2 bases and J dropped 6 bases, with 6 bases sitting between them. In nucleotides, the CDR3 is TGCGCCAGCAGCTTAACTGGCAATGAGCAGTTCTTC. Protein sequence: CASSLTGNEQFF.

This chain uses TRBV15 with TRBJ2-7; the D is unclear. The CDR3 consists of 15 residues. V lost 1 base and J lost 0, with 10 bases in between. Germline CDR1 is LNHNV and CDR2 is YYDKDF (reference sequence). As DNA, the CDR3 is TGTGCCACCAGCAGAGGTGGCGGAAACTCCTACGAGCAGTACTTC. Its translation is CATSRGGGNSYEQYF.

V and J are TRBV5-1 and TRBJ2-7; tentative D call: TRBD2 (6 bases). The CDR3 extends over 15 amino acids. Germline V CDR1 and CDR2: SGHRS, YFSETQ. V was clipped by 4 bases and J by 7 bases, with 21 bases between them. CDR3 in amino acids: CASSPTTGPGGEQYF. The CDR3 nucleotides read TGCGCCAGCAGCCCTACCACGGGACCCGGAGGGGAGCAGTACTTC.

This clone showed up just a few times. V is TRBV5-6 and J is TRBJ2-1; D not certain. Germline CDR1 reads SGHDT; CDR2 reads YYEEEE. The CDR3 is 15 amino acids. The V end lost 4 bases, the J end lost 6 bases, and 17 bases lay between the germline ends. CDR3 sequence reads: CASSPGPFGRNEQFF. For the CDR3, the DNA is TGTGCCAGCAGCCCCGGACCATTCGGCCGCAATGAGCAGTTCTTC.

The V gene is TRBV11-2, the J gene TRBJ2-3; 8 bases agree with TRBD2. The J segment lost 3 bases and the V segment lost 5 bases, leaving 10 bases of the junction unmatched. CDR1 is SGHAT, CDR2 FQNNGV, per germline. The CDR3 is 16 amino acids. The CDR3 region has the DNA TGTGCCAGCAGCCCGGGAGGGGACGGGCGGACAGATACGCAGTATTTT. Its translation is CASSPGGDGRTDTQYF.

V is TRBV11-2 and J is TRBJ2-1; 11 nucleotides agree with TRBD2. After removal of 6 bases from V and 1 base from J, the junction contained 11 bases not matched to a gene. The CDR3 is made up of 18 amino acids. Looked up from germline, CDR1 is SGHAT and CDR2 is FQNNGV. The DNA for the CDR3 is TGTGCCAGCAGAGGGTGGAAGACTAGCGGGACGTCCTACAATGAGCAGTTCTTC. Protein sequence: CASRGWKTSGTSYNEQFF. The full variable domain, its missing parts supplied by reference TRBV11-2 and TRBJ2-1, is EAGVAQSPRYKIIEKRQSVAFWCNPISGHATLYWYQQILGQGPKLLIQFQNNGVVDDSQLPKDRFSAERLKGVDSTLKIQPAKLEDSAVYLCASRGWKTSGTSYNEQFFGPGTRLTVL.

Notes on this clone: Other DNA sequences in the same sample also yield this CDR3. The chain carries TRBV9 and TRBJ1-1, with 7 bases that match TRBD1. Looked up from germline, CDR1 is SGDLS and CDR2 is YYNGEE. The trim removed 3 bases at V and 3 bases at J, leaving 8 bases unmatched. This CDR3 is built from 15 residues. The CDR3 here is CASSAVTGFDTEAFF. In DNA, the CDR3 is TGTGCCAGCAGCGCGGTGACAGGGTTCGACACTGAAGCTTTCTTT.